This T cell receptor (beta chain) was obtained from a study of shared clonotypes between healthy human individuals. Naive CD8 isolation took CD45RO-negative cells positively selected for CCR7 and excluded terminally differentiated effector memory CD45RA+ cells. Clones were sequenced by immunoSEQ multiplex PCR, and TCRdb holds only the in-frame ones, with some missing. The top ten clones hold roughly 1.1% of a sample with millions of clones, about 94% of them seen once. The CDR3 is made up of 13 amino acids. Trimming stripped 4 bases from V and 0 bases from J, with 6 bases between. Germline assignment: CDR1 LNHNV and CDR2 YYDKDF (reference sequence).

The chain links TRBV15 to TRBJ1-2, with D perhaps matching TRBD1 (5 bases). The receptor was derived from a young man in good health. The sequenced sample was naive CD8+ T cells sorted from blood. CDR3 DNA sequence: TGTGCCACCAGCATACAGGCTAACTATGGCTACACCTTC. Amino acid sequence: CATSIQANYGYTF.